The 8 T cell receptor beta chains below all came from one sample that was sequenced in a study of response to subunit inactivated influenza vaccine (dated by TCRdb to about 2018). The library was produced with RT-PCR. Sequenced using an Illumina HiSeq 2500. TCRdb trimmed the raw reads at Q25, called clones with MiXCR and kept productive beta chains. Rows with a matching CDR3 protein are joined into one entry that keeps the most common DNA and genes. In all, the sample holds roughly 700,000 distinct CDR3 sequences, and around 13% of those were seen once. The ten most abundant clones make up roughly 6.4% of the sample. The sample here was PBMCs from blood, taken 14 days before vaccination. These receptors were taken from a man aged 50 to 60 who received an inactivated influenza vaccine. Donor details come from another sample of the same person, matched by shared clones.

In its sample, this clonotype was seen many times. V and J are TRBV7-2 and TRBJ2-1; 10 bases agree with TRBD2. V lost 6 bases to trimming and J lost 3 bases; unmatched junction nucleotides: 5. Germline V gene data show CDR1 as SGHTA and CDR2 as FQGNSA. The CDR3 spans 15 residues. The CDR3 bases are TGTGCCAGCAGTCTTGTAGCGGGAGGCTACAATGAGCAGTTCTTC. Amino acid sequence: CASSLVAGGYNEQFF.

The chain combines TRBV11-2 with TRBJ2-1; D is undetermined. Trimming left V 4 bases short and J 5 bases short, with 12 bases between. The CDR3 has 14 amino acids. Germline CDR1 and CDR2: SGHAT and FQNNGV. The DNA for the CDR3 is TGTGCCAGCAGCTCCGGCGTGCGACACAATGAGCAGTTCTTC. Protein product: CASSSGVRHNEQFF.

This clonotype was observed a few times. The V call is TRBV3-1, the J call TRBJ2-2, with TRBD1 as a possible D gene (7 bases). The CDR3 sequence is 16 residues long. V lost 4 bases and J lost 4, with 16 bases in between. CDR1 and CDR2 from the germline V gene are LGHDT and YNNKEL (reference sequence). The CDR3 region is CASSRGGGAGTGELFF. CDR3 nucleotide sequence: TGTGCCAGCAGCCGCGGAGGGGGCGCGGGCACCGGGGAGCTGTTTTTT.

This chain joins TRBV29-1 and TRBJ1-1; TRBD1 matches at 10 bases. Losses at the gene ends were 7 bases for V and 1 base for J; bases not matched to a gene: 6. CDR3 length equals 14 residues. From germline, CDR1 is SQVTM and CDR2 ANQGSEA. The CDR3 region is CSGRDRGPNTEAFF. The CDR3 DNA sequence: TGCAGCGGCCGGGACAGGGGACCGAACACTGAAGCTTTCTTT.

This chain uses TRBV6-1 with TRBJ1-2; D is unclear. Germline loops: CDR1 MNHNS, CDR2 SASEGT. The CDR3 is 14 residues long. V lost 6 bases and J lost 2, with 13 bases in between. CDR3 loop: CASSPFGGNYGYTF. CDR3 DNA sequence: TGTGCCAGCAGCCCTTTCGGAGGGAACTATGGCTACACCTTC.

This clonotype has more than one count but fewer than ten. The chain combines TRBV11-2 with TRBJ2-1; tentative D call: TRBD2 (5 bases). Trimming removed 2 bases from V and 10 bases from J, with 12 bases in between. The germline V gene has CDR1 SGHAT and CDR2 FQNNGV. This CDR3 contains 13 residues. The DNA for the CDR3 is TGTGCCAGCAGCTTAAGTATCCAGCGGGAGCAGTTCTTC. Protein sequence: CASSLSIQREQFF.

The rearrangement links TRBV19 to TRBJ2-3; TRBD1 aligns across 11 bases. Germline values: CDR1 LNHDA, CDR2 SQIVND (reference sequence). The CDR3 is 16 amino acids. The trim removed 6 bases at V and 3 bases at J, leaving 8 bases unmatched. The DNA for the CDR3 is TGTGCCAGTAGATTGGGGACAGGGGGAAGGACAGATACGCAGTATTTT. Translating it yields CASRLGTGGRTDTQYF.

This clonotype was seen a few times. The chain combines TRBV5-1 with TRBJ2-3; D may be TRBD2 (6 bases). The CDR3 extends over 16 amino acids. Per the germline V gene, CDR1 is SGHRS and CDR2 is YFSETQ. V was clipped by 5 bases and J by 0 bases, with 16 bases between them. The CDR3 region is CASSPLGGASTDTQYF. CDR3 bases: TGCGCCAGCAGTCCCCTGGGCGGGGCTAGCACAGATACGCAGTATTTT.